This is a list of T cell receptor beta chains from one sample in a study of regulatory T cells in long-lasting Graves disease. TCRdb reprocessed the multiplex PCR reads via MiXCR and lists one record per CDR3 protein. Of approximately 500,000 distinct CDR3 sequences listed, about 22% are singletons. This material consisted of peripheral blood mononuclear cells (PBMCs), taken when the disease was refractory, from a patient treated with antithyroid drugs. Every receptor here comes from a female donor with Graves disease. The CDR3 runs from the conserved cysteine through the conserved F or W. A D gene is named only where the DNA matches it firmly. Clone sizes are given selectively: once, few, many, or a class where the clone is expanded.

J gene	V gene	D gene	clone size	CDR3 DNA	CDR3 protein
TRBJ1-2	TRBV7-9	TRBD1	-	TGTGCCAGCAGCCCCGCGACAGGGGCCCTTAATAACTATGGCTACACCTTC	CASSPATGALNNYGYTF
TRBJ2-5	TRBV6-1	TRBD1	few	TGTGCCGGGAGACAGGGCGTAAGAGAGACCCAGTACTTC	CAGRQGVRETQYF
TRBJ1-1	TRBV15	-	many	TGTGCCACCAGCAGAGATCCGAACACTGAAGCTTTCTTT	CATSRDPNTEAFF
TRBJ1-2	TRBV29-1	-	-	TGCAGCGTTGGCGACCCCAACTATGGCTACACCTTC	CSVGDPNYGYTF
TRBJ2-5	TRBV20-1	TRBD2	many	TGCAGTACTATTTCGGCGGGAGGTCAAGAGACCCAGTACTTC	CSTISAGGQETQYF
TRBJ1-2	TRBV5-1	-	-	TGCGCCAGCAGCTTGGCCACACAGAGCTATGGCTACACCTTC	CASSLATQSYGYTF
TRBJ2-2	TRBV6-1	-	many	TGTGCCAGCAGTGAAGCTCTTGGCACCGGGGAGCTGTTTTTT	CASSEALGTGELFF
TRBJ2-7	TRBV20-1	-	once	TGCAGTGCTAGAGAAGCACAGTTTCTCTACGAGCAGTACTTC	CSAREAQFLYEQYF
TRBJ1-1	TRBV19	-	many	TGTGCCAGTGCCCCCGGGACGCGATACACTGAAGCTTTCTTT	CASAPGTRYTEAFF
TRBJ1-1	TRBV19	-	many	TGTGCCAGTAGTATAGATCAGGGTGGCACGAACACTGAAGCTTTCTTT	CASSIDQGGTNTEAFF
TRBJ1-1	TRBV29-1	-	many	TGCAGCGTCCCGGACTGGCAACAGACTGAAGCTTTCTTT	CSVPDWQQTEAFF
TRBJ2-5	TRBV12-3/TRBV12-4	-	many	TGTGCCAGCAGTCCCCGGGGCGGCCGTGTAGAGACCCAGTACTTC	CASSPRGGRVETQYF
TRBJ2-7	TRBV7-8	TRBD2	many	TGTGCCAGCAGCTTATGGGTAGCGGGAGGGATGCACGAGCAGTACTTC	CASSLWVAGGMHEQYF
TRBJ2-1	TRBV29-1	TRBD2	-	TGCAGCGTTGAAGCCGGACTAGCGGGTGACAATGAGCAGTTCTTC	CSVEAGLAGDNEQFF
TRBJ1-2	TRBV7-9	-	few	TGTGCCAGCAGCTTAGTGGGTGGTTTTGGCTATGGCTACACCTTC	CASSLVGGFGYGYTF
TRBJ2-2	TRBV7-2	-	-	TGTGCCAGCAGCCCCCGGACCAAGACCGGGGAGCTGTTTTTT	CASSPRTKTGELFF
TRBJ1-6	TRBV6-1	-	many	TGTGCCAGCAAGCCCTCTACATGGGATTCGCATTCACCCCTCCACTTT	CASKPSTWDSHSPLHF
TRBJ1-1	TRBV2	-	many	TGTGCCAGCAGTTACAGGTTTGAAGCTTTCTTT	CASSYRFEAFF
TRBJ2-3	TRBV7-9	-	-	TGTGCCAGCAGCTGGGAGAGCACAGATACGCAGTATTTT	CASSWESTDTQYF
TRBJ2-5	TRBV29-1	TRBD2	many	TGCAGCGCCCGACTAGCAGCCAGCCAAGAGACCCAGTACTTC	CSARLAASQETQYF
TRBJ1-5	TRBV12-3/TRBV12-4	-	many	TGTGCCAGCAGTATTCGAGGACAGTCTCCCCAGCATTTT	CASSIRGQSPQHF
TRBJ2-7	TRBV28	-	many	TGTGCCAGCAGTCTCCGGTCCATCACAAGCTCCTACGAGCAGTACTTC	CASSLRSITSSYEQYF
TRBJ2-7	TRBV5-1	-	few	TGCGCCAGCAGCTTGTTTGAGGGTTCGGTTTACGAGCAGTACTTC	CASSLFEGSVYEQYF
TRBJ2-7	TRBV7-8	TRBD1	many	TGTGCCAGCAGCCGGACTCATCTGGGACAGCAAGGCTCCTACGAGCAGTACTTC	CASSRTHLGQQGSYEQYF
TRBJ1-1	TRBV19	-	-	TGTGCCCGGGACCGGGTTATAACGTACACTGAAGCTTTCTTT	CARDRVITYTEAFF
TRBJ2-6	TRBV5-1	TRBD1	few	TGCGCCAGCAGCTTGTTGGGACAGGCCATCTCTGGGGCCAACGTCCTGACTTTC	CASSLLGQAISGANVLTF
TRBJ2-7	TRBV27	-	-	TGTGCCAGCAGCCTCCAAGGGGACTACGAGCAGTACTTC	CASSLQGDYEQYF
TRBJ1-1	TRBV19	-	many	TGTGCCAGTAGAGACAGGCTGCTAATGAACACTGAAGCTTTCTTT	CASRDRLLMNTEAFF
TRBJ1-6	TRBV2	-	many	TGTGCCAGCAGAGGCGTAGGGTTGAGGCGGGATTCACCCCTCCACTTT	CASRGVGLRRDSPLHF
TRBJ1-1	TRBV28	TRBD1	many	TGTGCCAGCAGTCACGCCCCGGACAGGGAGAACACTGAAGCTTTCTTT	CASSHAPDRENTEAFF
TRBJ1-4	TRBV28	-	-	TGTGCCAGCACCCTCGGCGCGCAGGGATTTAATGAAAAACTGTTTTTT	CASTLGAQGFNEKLFF
TRBJ2-2	TRBV7-2	TRBD1	-	TGTGCCAGCAGCTTAGCAGGGGGCTTGAACACCGGGGAGCTGTTTTTT	CASSLAGGLNTGELFF
TRBJ1-5	TRBV7-2	-	-	TGTGCCGGCAGCTTAGGTTTGGGGAACAATCAGCCCCAGCATTTT	CAGSLGLGNNQPQHF
TRBJ2-7	TRBV3-1	TRBD2	-	TGTGCCAGCAGCCTCGCCGGGGGGGAATTCTACGAGCAGTACTTC	CASSLAGGEFYEQYF
TRBJ1-2	TRBV7-3	TRBD1	many	TGTGCCAGCAGCTCAACAGGGGGCGGTAACTATGGCTACACCTTC	CASSSTGGGNYGYTF
TRBJ2-7	TRBV7-2	TRBD2	-	TGTGCCAGCAGCTTAGGAGCGGGAGGTCTTTACGAGCAGTACTTC	CASSLGAGGLYEQYF
TRBJ2-5	TRBV10-3	-	many	TGTGCCATCAGTTTTGGACAGCAAGAGACCCAGTACTTC	CAISFGQQETQYF
TRBJ2-2	TRBV2	TRBD1	many	TGTGCCAGCAGTCCGGACAGGGGGCAAACCGGGGAGCTGTTTTTT	CASSPDRGQTGELFF
TRBJ1-5	TRBV12-3/TRBV12-4	-	many	TGTGCCAGCAGTTTAGTGGACAGTTATCAGCCCCAGCATTTT	CASSLVDSYQPQHF
TRBJ1-2	TRBV10-3	-	-	TGTGCCATCAGGGGAGCAGGGATTGATGGCTACACCTTC	CAIRGAGIDGYTF
TRBJ2-2	TRBV6-1	-	few	TGTGCCAGCAGCTTCCCGGGCACCGGGGAGCTGTTTTTT	CASSFPGTGELFF
TRBJ2-7	TRBV27	-	many	TGTGCCAGCAGTTTGGTCAGTGTGGGCTACGAGCAGTACTTC	CASSLVSVGYEQYF